The entry below describes one TCR beta chain. Antigen: not known. This sample was taken from a study of relationships among human T cell subsets. Study conclusions and caveats: No significant subset differences appeared in V, D, J use, CDR3 length or N-additions. Bead sorting may have left some CD4+CD8+ double-positive cells. Clones with over 100 reads held over 60% of CD8+ cytotoxic sequences. Th1, Th2 and regulatory subsets overlapped substantially in CDR3 sequences.

After negative selection with anti-CD4 multisort beads, CD8+ T cells were positively selected with anti-CD8 beads. TCR alpha and beta CDR3s were amplified from mRNA by semiquantitative ARM-PCR. Exponential amplification used communal superprimers after tagged nested gene-specific primers in ARM-PCR. TCRdb passed the multiplex PCR reads through MiXCR, listing each CDR3 protein once. The table records some 5,400 distinct CDR3 sequences, less than 80% of them present only once. CDR3 length: 15 residues. The ends lost 9 bases at V and 1 base at J; junction bases unmatched: 6. Germline V gene lookup returns CDR1 SGHAT and CDR2 FQDESV (reference sequence).

The clonotype was recovered from a man aged 35-49 years in good health. The gene calls are TRBV11-1 and TRBJ2-3; 11 bases align to TRBD2. The specimen was CD8+ T cells sorted from blood. The DNA for the CDR3 is TGTGCCAGGCCCGGGACTAGCGGATGCACAGATACGCAGTATTTT. Translation: CARPGTSGCTDTQYF.